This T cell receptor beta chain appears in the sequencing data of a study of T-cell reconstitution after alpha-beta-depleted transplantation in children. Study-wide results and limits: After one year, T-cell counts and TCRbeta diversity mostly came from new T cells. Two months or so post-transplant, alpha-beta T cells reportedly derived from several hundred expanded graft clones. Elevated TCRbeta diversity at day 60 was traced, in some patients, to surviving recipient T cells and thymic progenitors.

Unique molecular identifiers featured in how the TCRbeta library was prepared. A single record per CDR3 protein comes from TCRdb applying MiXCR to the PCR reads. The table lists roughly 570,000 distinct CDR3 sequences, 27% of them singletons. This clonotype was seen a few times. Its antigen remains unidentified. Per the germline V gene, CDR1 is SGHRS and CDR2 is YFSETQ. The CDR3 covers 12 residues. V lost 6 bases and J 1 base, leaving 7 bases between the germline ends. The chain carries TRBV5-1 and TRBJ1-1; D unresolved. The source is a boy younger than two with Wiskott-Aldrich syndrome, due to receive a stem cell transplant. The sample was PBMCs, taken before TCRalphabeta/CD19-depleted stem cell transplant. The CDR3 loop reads CASTKGNTEAFF. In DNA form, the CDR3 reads TGCGCCAGCACCAAGGGGAACACTGAAGCTTTCTTT.